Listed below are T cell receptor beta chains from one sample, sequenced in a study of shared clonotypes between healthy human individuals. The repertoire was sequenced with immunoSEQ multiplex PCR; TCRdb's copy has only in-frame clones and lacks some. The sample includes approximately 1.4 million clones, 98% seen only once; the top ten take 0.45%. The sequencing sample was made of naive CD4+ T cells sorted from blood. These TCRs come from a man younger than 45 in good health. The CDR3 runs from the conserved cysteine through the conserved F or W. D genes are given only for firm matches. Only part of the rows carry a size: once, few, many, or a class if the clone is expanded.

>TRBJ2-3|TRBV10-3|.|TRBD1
CAISADRGPADTQYF
TGTGCCATCAGCGCCGACAGGGGGCCCGCAGATACGCAGTATTTT
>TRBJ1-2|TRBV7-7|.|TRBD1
CASSPPTRDRATINYGYTF
TGTGCCAGCAGCCCCCCAACAAGGGACAGAGCTACAATTAACTATGGCTACACCTTC
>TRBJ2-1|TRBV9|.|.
CASSVRPYNEQFF
TGTGCCAGCAGCGTACGGCCTTACAATGAGCAGTTCTTC
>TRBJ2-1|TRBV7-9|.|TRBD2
CASSPSPGGRAFDEQFF
TGTGCCAGCAGCCCCTCCCCCGGCGGGAGGGCCTTCGATGAGCAGTTCTTC
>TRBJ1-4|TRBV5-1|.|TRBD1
CASSFGTGDEKLFF
TGCGCCAGCAGTTTCGGGACAGGGGATGAAAAACTGTTTTTT
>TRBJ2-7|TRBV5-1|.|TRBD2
CASSLGTSASYEQYF
TGCGCCAGCAGCTTGGGAACTAGCGCCTCCTACGAGCAGTACTTC
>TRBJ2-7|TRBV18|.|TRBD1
CASSRATGTGDPEQYF
TGTGCCAGCTCACGAGCGACCGGGACAGGTGACCCCGAGCAGTACTTC
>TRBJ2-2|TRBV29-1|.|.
CSVPGGASNTGELFF
TGCAGCGTTCCTGGCGGAGCTTCGAACACCGGGGAGCTGTTTTTT
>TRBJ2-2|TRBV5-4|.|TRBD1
CASSSPGQGSGELFF
TGTGCCAGCAGCTCCCCAGGACAGGGTTCCGGGGAGCTGTTTTTT
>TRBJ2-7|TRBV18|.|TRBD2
CASSPRGGSYEQYF
TGTGCCAGCTCACCACGCGGGGGGTCCTACGAGCAGTACTTC
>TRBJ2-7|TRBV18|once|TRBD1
CASTDRASSYEQYF
TGTGCCAGCACGGACAGGGCAAGCTCCTACGAGCAGTACTTC
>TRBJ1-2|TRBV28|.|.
CASKKVPKTGGGYTF
TGTGCCAGCAAAAAGGTTCCTAAGACAGGAGGTGGCTACACCTTC
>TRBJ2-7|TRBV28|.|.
CASTSAPPEQYF
TGTGCCAGCACCTCAGCCCCTCCCGAGCAGTACTTC
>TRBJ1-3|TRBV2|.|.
CASSGISSGNTIYF
TGTGCCAGCTCTGGGATAAGCTCTGGAAACACCATATATTTT
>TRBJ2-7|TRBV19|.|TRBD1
CASRGQDSYEQYF
TGTGCCAGTAGAGGACAGGACTCCTACGAGCAGTACTTC
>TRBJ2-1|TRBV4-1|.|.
CASSQESAGQSSYNEQFF
TGCGCCAGCAGCCAAGAATCGGCAGGGCAGTCCTCCTACAATGAGCAGTTCTTC
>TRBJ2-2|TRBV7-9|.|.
CASRPFPNGQPNTGELFF
TGTGCCAGCAGACCCTTCCCAAACGGACAACCCAACACCGGGGAGCTGTTTTTT
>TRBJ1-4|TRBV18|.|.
CASSRQRLSTNEKLFF
TGTGCCAGCTCACGGCAGCGTCTCTCAACTAATGAAAAACTGTTTTTT
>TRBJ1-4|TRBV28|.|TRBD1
CASSFTGQGLFF
TGTGCCAGCAGTTTCACCGGACAGGGTCTGTTTTTT
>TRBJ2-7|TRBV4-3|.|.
CASSQDRGFSYEQYF
TGCGCCAGCAGCCAAGATCGGGGGTTCTCCTACGAGCAGTACTTC
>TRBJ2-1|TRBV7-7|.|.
CASSWYLGSYNEQFF
TGTGCCAGCAGCTGGTACTTGGGCTCCTACAATGAGCAGTTCTTC
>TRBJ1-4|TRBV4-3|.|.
CASSQDRWELFF
TGCGCCAGCAGCCAAGATCGGTGGGAACTGTTTTTT
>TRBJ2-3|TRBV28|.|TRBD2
CASSPPLAGEGADTQYF
TGTGCCAGCAGTCCTCCACTAGCGGGAGAGGGCGCAGATACGCAGTATTTT
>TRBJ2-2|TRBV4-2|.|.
CASSSQGWYTGELFF
TGTGCCAGCAGCTCCCAGGGGTGGTACACCGGGGAGCTGTTTTTT
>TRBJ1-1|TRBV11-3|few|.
CASSLGGQNTEAFF
TGTGCCAGCAGCTTGGGGGGACAGAACACTGAAGCTTTCTTT
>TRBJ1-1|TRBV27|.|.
CASSYFRAGTEAFF
TGTGCCAGCAGTTACTTCCGGGCGGGCACTGAAGCTTTCTTT
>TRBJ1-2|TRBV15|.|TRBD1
CATSRVHGTGGNYGYTF
TGTGCCACCAGCAGAGTTCACGGGACAGGGGGAAACTATGGCTACACCTTC
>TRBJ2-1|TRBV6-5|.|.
CASSYRPAYNEQFF
TGTGCCAGCAGTTACCGCCCAGCCTACAATGAGCAGTTCTTC